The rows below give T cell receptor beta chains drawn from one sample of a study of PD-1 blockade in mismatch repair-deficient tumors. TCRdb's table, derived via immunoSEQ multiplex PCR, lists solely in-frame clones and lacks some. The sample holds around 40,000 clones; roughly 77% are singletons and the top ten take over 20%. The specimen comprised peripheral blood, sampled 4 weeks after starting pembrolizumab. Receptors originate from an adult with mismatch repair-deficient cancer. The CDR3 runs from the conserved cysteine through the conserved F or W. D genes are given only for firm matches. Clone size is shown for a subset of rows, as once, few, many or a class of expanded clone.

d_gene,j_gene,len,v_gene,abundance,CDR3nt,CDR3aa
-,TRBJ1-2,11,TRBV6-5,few,TGTGCCAGCAGATCTAACTATGGCTACACCTTC,CASRSNYGYTF
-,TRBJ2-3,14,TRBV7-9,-,TGTGCCAGCAGCCCCGAAGACTTTCAAGATACGCAGTATTTT,CASSPEDFQDTQYF
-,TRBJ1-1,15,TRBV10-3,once,TGTGCCATCAGTGAGACAGGGCAGGGGCTCCCTGAAGCTTTCTTT,CAISETGQGLPEAFF
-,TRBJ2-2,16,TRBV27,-,TGTGCCAGCAGTTTCGACAGCATTACGAACACCGGGGAGCTGTTTTTT,CASSFDSITNTGELFF
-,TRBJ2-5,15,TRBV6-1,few,TGTGCCAGCAGTGAATTGGCTCACTATGGGGAGACCCAGTACTTC,CASSELAHYGETQYF
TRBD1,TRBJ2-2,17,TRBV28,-,TGTGCCAGCAGGGATTTCCTTCCAGGGGGCAAGACCGGGGAGCTGTTTTTT,CASRDFLPGGKTGELFF
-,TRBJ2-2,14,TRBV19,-,TGTGCCAGTAGTAAGACAGGGAACACCGGGGAGCTGTTTTTT,CASSKTGNTGELFF
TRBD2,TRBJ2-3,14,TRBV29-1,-,TGCAGCGTTCAACTAGCGGCCTACACAGATACGCAGTATTTT,CSVQLAAYTDTQYF
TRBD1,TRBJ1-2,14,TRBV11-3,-,TGTGCCAGCAGCTCGACAGGGAAGAACTATGGCTACACCTTC,CASSSTGKNYGYTF
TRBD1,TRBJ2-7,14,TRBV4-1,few,TGCGCCAGCAGCCAAGGGGACAGGCGATACGAGCAGTACTTC,CASSQGDRRYEQYF
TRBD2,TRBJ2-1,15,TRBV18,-,TGTGCCAGCTCACCAGGGACTAGCAAAGTTCATGAGCAGTTCTTC,CASSPGTSKVHEQFF
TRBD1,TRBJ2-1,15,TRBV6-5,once,TGTGCCAGCAGTTACGGGGGACAGGGCTACGATGAGCAGTTCTTC,CASSYGGQGYDEQFF
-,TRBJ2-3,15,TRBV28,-,TGTGCCAGCAGTTTATTCTTTAGCGGCACAGATACGCAGTATTTT,CASSLFFSGTDTQYF
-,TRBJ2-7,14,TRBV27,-,TGTGCCAGCAGTTTACGCTCGAGCTCCTACGAGCAGTACTTC,CASSLRSSSYEQYF
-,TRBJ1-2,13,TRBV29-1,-,TGCAGCGTTGATTTTCACGGATTGAATGGCTACACCTTC,CSVDFHGLNGYTF
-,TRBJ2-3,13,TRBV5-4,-,TGTGCCAGCAGCTTGGTATCAACAGATACGCAGTATTTT,CASSLVSTDTQYF
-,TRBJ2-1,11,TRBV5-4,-,TGTGCCAGCAGCCAGCAGGATGAGCAGTTCTTC,CASSQQDEQFF
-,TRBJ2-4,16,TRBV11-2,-,TGTGCCAGCAGCCCTACATGGCTTTCGGCCAAAAACATTCAGTACTTC,CASSPTWLSAKNIQYF
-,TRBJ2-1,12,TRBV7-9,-,TGTGCCAGCAGCTTCGCCTACAATGAGCAGTTCTTC,CASSFAYNEQFF
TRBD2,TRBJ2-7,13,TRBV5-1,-,TGCGCCAGCAGGGGACTAGCGGCCTACGAGCAGTACTTC,CASRGLAAYEQYF
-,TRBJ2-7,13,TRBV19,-,TGTGCCAGTAGTATTGGGACCCTCAGGGAGCAGTACTTC,CASSIGTLREQYF
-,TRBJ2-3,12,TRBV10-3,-,TGTGCCATCGGTCGAGGGGGAGATACGCAGTATTTT,CAIGRGGDTQYF
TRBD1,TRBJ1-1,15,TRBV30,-,TGTGCCTGGAGTGTTCTCGGGACAGGGAGGAGAGCAGCTTTCTTT,CAWSVLGTGRRAAFF